This T cell receptor (beta chain) was captured in a study of blood T cell repertoires in COVID-19. V dropped 8 bases and J dropped 8 bases, with 18 bases sitting between them. CDR3 length equals 14 residues. CDR1 and CDR2 from the germline V gene are KGHSH and LQKENI. Assay: immunoSEQ multiplex PCR; the TCRdb copy retains only in-frame clones and omits some. Of 200,000 to 250,000 clones listed, roughly 88% are singletons. The clonotype comes from a man at least 80 years old with acute or convalescent COVID-19. Sequencing was performed on peripheral blood. The V call is TRBV18, the J call TRBJ1-4; D possibly corresponds to TRBD1 (5 bases). The chain's CDR3 is CASHLAGGEEKLFF. The CDR3 DNA is TGTGCCAGCCATCTGGCGGGGGGAGAGGAAAAACTGTTTTTT.